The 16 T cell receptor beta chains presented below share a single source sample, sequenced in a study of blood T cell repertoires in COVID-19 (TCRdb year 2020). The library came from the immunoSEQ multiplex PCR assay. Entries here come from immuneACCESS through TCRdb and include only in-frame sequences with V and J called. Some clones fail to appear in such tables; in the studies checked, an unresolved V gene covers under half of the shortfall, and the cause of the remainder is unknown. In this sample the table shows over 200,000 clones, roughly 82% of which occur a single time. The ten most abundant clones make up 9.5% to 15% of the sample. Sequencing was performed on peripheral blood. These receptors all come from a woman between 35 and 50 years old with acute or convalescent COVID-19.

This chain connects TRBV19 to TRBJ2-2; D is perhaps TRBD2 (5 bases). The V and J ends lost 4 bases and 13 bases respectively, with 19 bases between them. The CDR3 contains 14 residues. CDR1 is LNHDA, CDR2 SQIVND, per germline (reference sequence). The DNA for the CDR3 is TGTGCCAGTAGTACCCCCAGGTTAGGCGGGCGGCTGTTTTTT. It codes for CASSTPRLGGRLFF.

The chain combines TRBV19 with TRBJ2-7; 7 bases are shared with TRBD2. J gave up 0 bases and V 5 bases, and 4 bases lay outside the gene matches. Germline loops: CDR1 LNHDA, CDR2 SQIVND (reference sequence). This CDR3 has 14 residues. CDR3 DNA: TGTGCCAGTAGTGTGGGAGGGGTCTCCTACGAGCAGTACTTC. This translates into CASSVGGVSYEQYF.

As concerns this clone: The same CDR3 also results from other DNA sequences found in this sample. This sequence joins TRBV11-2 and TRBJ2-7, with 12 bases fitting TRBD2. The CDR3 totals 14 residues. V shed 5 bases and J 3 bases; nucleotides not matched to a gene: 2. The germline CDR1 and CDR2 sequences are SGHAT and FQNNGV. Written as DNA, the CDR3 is TGTGCCAGCAGCCTGGGACTAGCGGGCTACGAGCAGTACTTC. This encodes CASSLGLAGYEQYF.

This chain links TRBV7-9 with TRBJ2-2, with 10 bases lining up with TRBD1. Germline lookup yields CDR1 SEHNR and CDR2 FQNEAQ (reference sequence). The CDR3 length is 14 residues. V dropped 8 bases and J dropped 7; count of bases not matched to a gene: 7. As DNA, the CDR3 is TGTGCCAGCCGCGCCGGGACAGGGGACGGGGAGCTGTTTTTT. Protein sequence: CASRAGTGDGELFF.

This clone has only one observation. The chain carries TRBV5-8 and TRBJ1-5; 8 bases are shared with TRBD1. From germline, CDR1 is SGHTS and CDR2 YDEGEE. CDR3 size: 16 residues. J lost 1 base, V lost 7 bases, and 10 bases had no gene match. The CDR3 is CASEVQGTGSNQPQHF. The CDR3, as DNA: TGTGCCAGCGAAGTACAAGGGACAGGCAGCAATCAGCCCCAGCATTTT.

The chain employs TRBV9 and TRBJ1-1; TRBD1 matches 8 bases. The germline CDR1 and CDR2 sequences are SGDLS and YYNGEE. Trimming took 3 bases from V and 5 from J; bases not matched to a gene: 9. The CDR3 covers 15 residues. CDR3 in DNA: TGTGCCAGCAGCGCCGGACAGGGTGGATGGACTGAAGCTTTCTTT. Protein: CASSAGQGGWTEAFF.

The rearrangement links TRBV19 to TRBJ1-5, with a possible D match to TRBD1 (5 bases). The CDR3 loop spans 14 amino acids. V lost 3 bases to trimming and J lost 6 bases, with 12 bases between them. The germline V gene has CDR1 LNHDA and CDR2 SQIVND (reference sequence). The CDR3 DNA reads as TGTGCCAGTAGTATTCATGAAAGGGGTCAGCCCCAGCATTTT. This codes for CASSIHERGQPQHF. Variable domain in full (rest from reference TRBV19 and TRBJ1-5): DGGITQSPKYLFRKEGQNVTLSCEQNLNHDAMYWYRQDPGQGLRLIYYSQIVNDFQKGDIAEGYSVSREKKESFPLTVTSAQKNPTAFYLCASSIHERGQPQHFGDGTRLSIL.

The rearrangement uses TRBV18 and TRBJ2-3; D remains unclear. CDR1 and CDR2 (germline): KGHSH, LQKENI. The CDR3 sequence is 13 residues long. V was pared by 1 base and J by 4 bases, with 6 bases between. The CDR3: CASSPRRADTQYF. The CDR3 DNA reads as TGTGCCAGCTCACCACGTCGTGCAGATACGCAGTATTTT.

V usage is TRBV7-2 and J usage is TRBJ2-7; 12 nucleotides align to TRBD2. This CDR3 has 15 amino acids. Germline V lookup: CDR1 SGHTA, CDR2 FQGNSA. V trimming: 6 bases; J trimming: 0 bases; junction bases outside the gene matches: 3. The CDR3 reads CASSPTSGGSYEQYF. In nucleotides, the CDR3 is TGTGCCAGCAGTCCGACTAGCGGGGGCTCCTACGAGCAGTACTTC.

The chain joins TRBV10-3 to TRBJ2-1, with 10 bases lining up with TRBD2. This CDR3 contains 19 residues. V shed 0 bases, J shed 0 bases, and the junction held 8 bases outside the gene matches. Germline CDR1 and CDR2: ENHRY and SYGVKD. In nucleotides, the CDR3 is TGTGCCATCAGTGAGTCGATGACTAGCGGGCCGGGCTCCTACAATGAGCAGTTCTTC. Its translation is CAISESMTSGPGSYNEQFF.

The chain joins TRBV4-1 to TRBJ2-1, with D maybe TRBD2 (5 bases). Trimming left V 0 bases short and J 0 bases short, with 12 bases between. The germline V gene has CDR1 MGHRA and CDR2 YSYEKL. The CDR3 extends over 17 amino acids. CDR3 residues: CASSQDGTGSSYNEQFF. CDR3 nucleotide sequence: TGCGCCAGCAGCCAAGATGGTACGGGATCCTCCTACAATGAGCAGTTCTTC.

The CDR3 coding sequence is TGTGCCAGCAGCTTTGTTGGCCCCTCTGGGGCCAACGTCCTGACTTTC. This sequence encodes CASSFVGPSGANVLTF. The chain has TRBV7-2 and TRBJ2-6; D remains ambiguous. The germline V gene encodes CDR1 SGHTA and CDR2 FQGNSA. The V gene lost 3 bases and the J gene lost 0 bases, with 9 bases spanning the gap. The CDR3 covers 16 residues.

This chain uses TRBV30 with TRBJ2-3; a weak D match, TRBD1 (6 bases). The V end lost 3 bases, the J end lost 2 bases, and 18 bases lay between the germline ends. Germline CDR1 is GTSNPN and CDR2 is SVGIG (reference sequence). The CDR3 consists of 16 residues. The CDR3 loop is CAWSLPTGRLTDTQYF. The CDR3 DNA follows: TGTGCCTGGAGCCTTCCGACAGGTCGACTCACAGATACGCAGTATTTT.

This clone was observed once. CDR3: CASSPTPTSIAYEQYF. The CDR3 DNA sequence: TGTGCCAGCAGCCCCACACCAACTAGCATTGCCTACGAGCAGTACTTC. The J gene is TRBJ2-7, the V gene TRBV11-2; tentatively, D is TRBD2 (6 bases). Per the germline V gene, CDR1 is SGHAT and CDR2 is FQNNGV. The CDR3 covers 16 residues. The V end lost 5 bases, the J end lost 2 bases, and 19 bases lay between the germline ends.

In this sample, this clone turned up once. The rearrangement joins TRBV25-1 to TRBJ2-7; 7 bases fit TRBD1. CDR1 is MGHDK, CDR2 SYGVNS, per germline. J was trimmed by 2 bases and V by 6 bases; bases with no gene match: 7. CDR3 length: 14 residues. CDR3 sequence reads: CASSYRGTAYEQYF. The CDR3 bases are TGTGCCAGCAGCTACAGGGGTACGGCCTACGAGCAGTACTTC.

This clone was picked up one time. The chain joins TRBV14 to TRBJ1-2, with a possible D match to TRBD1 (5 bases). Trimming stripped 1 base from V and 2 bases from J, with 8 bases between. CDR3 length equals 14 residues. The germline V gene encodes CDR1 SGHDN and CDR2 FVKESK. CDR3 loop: CASSQVAGNYGYTF. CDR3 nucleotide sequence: TGTGCCAGCAGCCAAGTGGCAGGGAACTATGGCTACACCTTC.